These 4 T cell receptor beta chains were sequenced from one sample in a study of human T cells and chemical hapten exposure. Time point noted: healthy volunteer bleed at 6 weeks. Unfractionated whole blood yielded total RNA. Using its own MiXCR run on the RACE reads, TCRdb lists one record per CDR3 protein. The sample records 65,000 or so distinct CDR3 sequences, approximately 6.1% being singletons. Sequenced sample: whole blood. Receptor source: a female donor in good health. Some clones in this sample may be carry-over from other donors' samples.

This clonotype was detected many times. This chain links TRBV16 with TRBJ1-1; D remains unclear. Trimming took off 2 bases at V and 0 bases at J, with 7 bases between the two ends. The CDR3 contains 14 residues. CDR1 is KGHSY and CDR2 is FQNENV in the germline V gene. The CDR3, as DNA: TGTGCCAGCAGCCAACGGACGGTGAACACTGAAGCTTTCTTT. Translated: CASSQRTVNTEAFF.

This clonotype was counted between two and nine times. The chain joins TRBV30 to TRBJ2-7; D tentatively fits TRBD1 or TRBD2 (5 bases each). Germline V gene sequence: CDR1 GTSNPN, CDR2 SVGIG (reference sequence). The CDR3 has 12 residues. The V end was cut by 5 bases, the J end by 6 bases, with 14 bases between. This chain's CDR3 is CAWGVFGAEQYF. Here the CDR3 DNA reads TGTGCCTGGGGCGTTTTCGGGGCCGAGCAGTACTTC.

This clonotype has a count of ten or more. The chain joins TRBV18 to TRBJ2-7; 11 bases agree with TRBD2. Germline values: CDR1 KGHSH, CDR2 LQKENI. The CDR3 has 19 residues. V lost 0 bases and J lost 4; bases outside the gene matches: 14. The CDR3 DNA reads as TGTGCCAGCTCACCACCGAGTCCGGCTAGCGGGAGGCCCGGGTACGAGCAGTACTTC. Translated, it gives CASSPPSPASGRPGYEQYF.

This clonotype showed up many times. The CDR3 sequence is CSARDSGKGEAQHF. The CDR3 DNA is TGCAGTGCTAGAGATAGTGGGAAAGGGGAAGCCCAGCATTTT. This chain joins TRBV20-1 and TRBJ1-5, with a weak D call TRBD1 (5 bases). This CDR3 is 14 amino acids long. Germline-derived CDR1 and CDR2 are DFQATT and SNEGSKA (reference sequence). V was pared by 0 bases and J by 11 bases, with 17 bases between.